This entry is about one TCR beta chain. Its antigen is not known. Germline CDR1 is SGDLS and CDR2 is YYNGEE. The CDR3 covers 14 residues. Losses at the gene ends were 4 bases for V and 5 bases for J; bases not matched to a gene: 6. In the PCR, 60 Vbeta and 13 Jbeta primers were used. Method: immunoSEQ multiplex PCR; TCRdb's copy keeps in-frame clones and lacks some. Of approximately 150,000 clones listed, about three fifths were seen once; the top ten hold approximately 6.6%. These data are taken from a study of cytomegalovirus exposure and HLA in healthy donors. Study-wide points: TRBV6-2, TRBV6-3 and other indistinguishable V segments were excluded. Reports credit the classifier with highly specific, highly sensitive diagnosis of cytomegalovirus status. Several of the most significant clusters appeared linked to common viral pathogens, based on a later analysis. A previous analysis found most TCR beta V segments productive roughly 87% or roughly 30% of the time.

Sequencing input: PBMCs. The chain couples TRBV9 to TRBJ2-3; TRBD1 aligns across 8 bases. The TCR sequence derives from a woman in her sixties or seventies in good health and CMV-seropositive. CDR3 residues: CASSPGQGVDTQYF. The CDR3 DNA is TGTGCCAGCAGCCCAGGACAGGGAGTAGATACGCAGTATTTT.